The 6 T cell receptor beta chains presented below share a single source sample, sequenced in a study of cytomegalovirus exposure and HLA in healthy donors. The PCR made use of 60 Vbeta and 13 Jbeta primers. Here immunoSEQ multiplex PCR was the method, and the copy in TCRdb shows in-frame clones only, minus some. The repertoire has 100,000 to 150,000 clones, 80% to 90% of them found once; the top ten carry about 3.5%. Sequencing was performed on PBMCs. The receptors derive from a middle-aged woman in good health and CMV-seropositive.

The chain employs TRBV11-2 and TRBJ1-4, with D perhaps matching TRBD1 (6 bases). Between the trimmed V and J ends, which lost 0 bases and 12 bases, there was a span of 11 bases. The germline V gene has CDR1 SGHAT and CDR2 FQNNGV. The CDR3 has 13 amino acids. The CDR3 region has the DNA TGTGCCAGCAGCTTAGAACGGACAGAAGAACTGTTTTTT. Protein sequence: CASSLERTEELFF.

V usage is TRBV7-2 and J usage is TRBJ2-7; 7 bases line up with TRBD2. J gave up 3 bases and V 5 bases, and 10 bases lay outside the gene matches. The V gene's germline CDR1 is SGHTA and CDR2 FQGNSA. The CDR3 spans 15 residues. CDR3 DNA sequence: TGTGCCAGCAGCCAGGGTCTAGCGGAATACTACGAGCAGTACTTC. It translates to CASSQGLAEYYEQYF.

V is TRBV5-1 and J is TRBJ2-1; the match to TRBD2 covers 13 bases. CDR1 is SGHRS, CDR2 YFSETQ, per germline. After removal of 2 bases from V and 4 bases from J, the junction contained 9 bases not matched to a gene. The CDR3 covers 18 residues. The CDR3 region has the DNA TGCGCCAGCAGCTTAGGACTAGCGGGAGACGAATTGTACAATGAGCAGTTCTTC. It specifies CASSLGLAGDELYNEQFF.

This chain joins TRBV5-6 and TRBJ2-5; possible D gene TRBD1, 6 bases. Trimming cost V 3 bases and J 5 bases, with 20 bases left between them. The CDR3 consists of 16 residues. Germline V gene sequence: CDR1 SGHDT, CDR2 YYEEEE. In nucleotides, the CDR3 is TGTGCCAGCAGCTCCTGGACAGTTGCGGGTGGGGAGACCCAGTACTTC. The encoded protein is CASSSWTVAGGETQYF.

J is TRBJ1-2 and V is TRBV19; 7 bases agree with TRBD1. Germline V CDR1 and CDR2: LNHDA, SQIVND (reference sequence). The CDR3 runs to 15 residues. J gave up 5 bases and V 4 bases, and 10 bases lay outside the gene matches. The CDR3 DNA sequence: TGTGCCAGTAGTAAGCATTTCGGGACAGCTTATGGCTACACCTTC. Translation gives CASSKHFGTAYGYTF.

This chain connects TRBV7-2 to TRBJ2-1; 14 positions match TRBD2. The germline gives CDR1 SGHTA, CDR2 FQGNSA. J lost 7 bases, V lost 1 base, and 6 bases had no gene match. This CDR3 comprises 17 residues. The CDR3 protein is CASSLGVGLAGGNEQFF. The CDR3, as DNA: TGTGCCAGCAGCTTAGGGGTTGGACTAGCGGGGGGAAATGAGCAGTTCTTC.